A selection of T cell receptor beta chains follows, all from one sample in a study of blood T cell repertoires in COVID-19. Method: immunoSEQ multiplex PCR; TCRdb's copy keeps in-frame clones and lacks some. This sample has 410,000 or so clones, with about 89% found just once. What was sequenced was peripheral blood. Receptors originate from a woman between 40 and 55 years old with COVID-19, enrolled during active disease. The CDR3 runs from the conserved cysteine through the conserved F or W. Fields, in order: V gene, CDR3 protein.

V: TRBV19
CDR3: CASSLSTGGNYGYTF

V: TRBV11-2
CDR3: CASSLGSVSYNEQFF

V: TRBV27
CDR3: CASSFQGAGGYTF

V: TRBV6-5
CDR3: CASSYSIGTAKETQYF

V: TRBV5-8
CDR3: CASSVRGTEAFF

V: TRBV18
CDR3: CASSPWRGFGNTIYF

V: TRBV27
CDR3: CASRTGPSNQPQHF

V: TRBV5-1
CDR3: CASSGLGQGVTNTEAFF

V: TRBV19
CDR3: CASSSHRGANYGYTF

V: TRBV28
CDR3: CASSSLAGRRINEKLFF

V: TRBV7-2
CDR3: CASSPPSSGRWWDTQYF

V: TRBV9
CDR3: CASSVEGASDTEAFF

V: TRBV9
CDR3: CASSGARGRAEERGYTF

V: TRBV19
CDR3: CASGGDRGSFNYGYTF

V: TRBV9
CDR3: CASSTTGVGNTIYF

V: TRBV5-4
CDR3: CASSLSETGHTEAFF

V: TRBV27
CDR3: CASSGVAFTGELFF

V: TRBV18
CDR3: CASSPRGTAPEKLFF

V: TRBV3-1/TRBV3-2
CDR3: CASSLQGRFYGYTF

V: TRBV27
CDR3: CASSLGDRFSYEQYF

V: TRBV2
CDR3: CASSPRDEQFF

V: TRBV28
CDR3: CASSYSLTGHTEAFF

V: TRBV19
CDR3: CASSGRDRGQPQHF

V: TRBV25-1
CDR3: CASSANRGANEKLFF

V: TRBV7-8
CDR3: CASSLARTGDWETQYF

V: TRBV7-6
CDR3: CASRGAGAETQYF

V: TRBV7-6
CDR3: CASSLEGGLGEKLFF

V: TRBV7-2
CDR3: CASSVNRDQPQHF

V: TRBV7-2
CDR3: CASRIAGGTDTQYF

V: TRBV30
CDR3: CAWSGHRGSYTEAFF

V: TRBV6-1
CDR3: CASSEETDGNEKLFF

V: TRBV5-4
CDR3: CASSLWSTSGGGDTQYF

V: TRBV12-3/TRBV12-4
CDR3: CASSPGPNTEAFF

V: TRBV5-4
CDR3: CASSLGGETEAFF

V: TRBV6-2/TRBV6-3
CDR3: CASSYRSGGLSDTQYF

V: TRBV19
CDR3: CASRGDRGNSPLHF

V: TRBV2
CDR3: CAGRGEGDYGYTF

V: TRBV7-9
CDR3: CASSFRVFGGAANTGELFF

V: TRBV4-1
CDR3: CASDRQPEFGGELFF

V: TRBV7-3
CDR3: CASSPGGLPGDEQFF

V: TRBV28
CDR3: CASSFARDEQYF

V: TRBV5-6
CDR3: CASSSLRTGGSYEQYF

V: TRBV28
CDR3: CASSLPGLLYEQYF

V: TRBV4-1
CDR3: CASRQISTGELFF

V: TRBV19
CDR3: CASSQKAGDNQPQHF

V: TRBV6-1
CDR3: CASSEPNFQHRYGYTF

V: TRBV7-3
CDR3: CASSLGPNQETQYF

V: TRBV18
CDR3: CASSPGLPWEQFF

V: TRBV9
CDR3: CARSAGVGGGDEKLFF

V: TRBV19
CDR3: CASSPQGIVQPQHF

V: TRBV5-1
CDR3: CASSLEGQARAGANVLTF

V: TRBV28
CDR3: CASSFTLGSSSYNSPLHF

V: TRBV7-9
CDR3: CASSLAPPAVVNGYTF

V: TRBV19
CDR3: CASSILTGPGGQPQHF

V: TRBV29-1
CDR3: CSMASGSLGDTQYF

V: TRBV2
CDR3: CASSPELAGIYNEQFF

V: TRBV7-9
CDR3: CASSTPTDFTEAFF

V: TRBV19
CDR3: CASSLERIYNEQFF

V: TRBV9
CDR3: CASEPPRGGRGTDTQYF